Below, 22 T cell receptor beta chains from the same sample are listed, as sequenced in a study of cytomegalovirus exposure and HLA in healthy donors. It was with 60 Vbeta and 13 Jbeta primers that the PCR ran. The assay was immunoSEQ multiplex PCR, and TCRdb's table has in-frame clones only and misses some. The data show 95,000 to 150,000 clones, approximately 80% seen once. Sequenced material: PBMCs. Receptors originate from a human donor in good health.

This clone showed up just once. V gene TRBV7-9 combines with J gene TRBJ2-1, with 8 bases aligning to TRBD1. Trimming cost V 5 bases and J 3 bases; bases outside gene matches: 3. This CDR3 spans 14 amino acids. Germline values: CDR1 SEHNR, CDR2 FQNEAQ (reference sequence). The CDR3 DNA sequence: TGTGCCAGCAGCGAAGGACAGGGCTACAATGAGCAGTTCTTC. Translating it yields CASSEGQGYNEQFF.

The chain recombines TRBV6-1 with TRBJ2-7; 7 nucleotides align to TRBD1. This CDR3 has 15 residues. Germline V gene lookup returns CDR1 MNHNS and CDR2 SASEGT. V gave up 5 bases and J gave up 4 bases; unmatched junction bases: 11. The CDR3 loop is CASSQQGTVKYEQYF. The CDR3 DNA is TGTGCCAGCAGTCAACAGGGGACAGTTAAGTACGAGCAGTACTTC.

V gene TRBV12-5 combines with J gene TRBJ2-3; D may be TRBD2 (7 bases). Looked up from germline, CDR1 is LGHNT and CDR2 is FRNRAP. CDR3 size: 12 residues. The CDR3 is CASAGATDTQYF. The CDR3 DNA reads as TGTGCGAGCGCGGGGGCAACAGATACGCAGTATTTT.

This clone has more than one count but fewer than ten. This chain connects TRBV30 to TRBJ1-4; D remains ambiguous. The germline V gene encodes CDR1 GTSNPN and CDR2 SVGIG (reference sequence). V dropped 4 bases and J dropped 0 bases, with 9 bases sitting between them. The CDR3 has 14 amino acids. The DNA for the CDR3 is TGTGCCTGGACCCCAGAGGCAACTAATGAAAAACTGTTTTTT. Protein sequence: CAWTPEATNEKLFF.

In nucleotides, the CDR3 is TGTGCCAGCAGTTTTACGGGACTACCTGAATACGAGCAGTACTTC. This encodes CASSFTGLPEYEQYF. This chain links TRBV27 with TRBJ2-7; TRBD2 matches at 7 bases. Unmatched junction bases numbered 9, after V lost 3 bases and J lost 4 bases. In germline, CDR1 is MNHEY, CDR2 SMNVEV (reference sequence). This CDR3 region has 15 residues.

V and J are TRBV18 and TRBJ2-7, with D hard to call. Germline V gene sequence: CDR1 KGHSH, CDR2 LQKENI. The CDR3 has 13 residues. The V and J ends lost 3 bases and 3 bases respectively, with 9 bases between them. The CDR3 sequence: CASSPLSIYEQYF. The DNA for the CDR3 is TGTGCCAGCTCACCCCTGTCTATCTACGAGCAGTACTTC.

V gene TRBV18 combines with J gene TRBJ2-1; TRBD2 agrees at 11 bases. V gave up 6 bases and J gave up 2 bases; unmatched junction bases: 12. The CDR3 is made up of 18 amino acids. Germline loops: CDR1 KGHSH, CDR2 LQKENI. The CDR3 spells CASSTLLAGVPPYNEQFF. CDR3 nucleotides: TGTGCCAGCTCCACGTTACTAGCGGGAGTGCCCCCCTACAATGAGCAGTTCTTC.

This chain connects TRBV6-5 to TRBJ2-7, with TRBD1 matching over 7 bases. This CDR3 has 14 amino acids. J was trimmed by 2 bases and V by 6 bases; bases with no gene match: 7. From germline, CDR1 is MNHEY and CDR2 SVGAGI. In nucleotides, the CDR3 is TGTGCCAGCAGCCGACAGGGTCTACCCTACGAGCAGTACTTC. Amino acids: CASSRQGLPYEQYF.

J is TRBJ1-2 and V is TRBV6-5, with a tentative D call TRBD1 (6 bases). Deletions cut 2 bases from V and 11 bases from J, with 15 bases between. CDR1 and CDR2 from the germline V gene are MNHEY and SVGAGI. The CDR3 sequence is 13 residues long. Here the CDR3 reads CASSYGGEVRYTF. DNA of the CDR3: TGTGCCAGCAGTTACGGGGGCGAGGTCAGGTACACCTTC.

The chain links TRBV5-1 to TRBJ2-2, with TRBD2 identical over 10 bases. The CDR3 is 15 residues long. The germline V gene encodes CDR1 SGHRS and CDR2 YFSETQ. V trimming: 3 bases; J trimming: 4 bases; junction bases outside the gene matches: 3. CDR3 sequence (DNA): TGCGCCAGCAGCTGGATAGCGGGAGGCACCGGGGAGCTGTTTTTT. This translates into CASSWIAGGTGELFF.

This chain joins TRBV10-3 and TRBJ2-5; 7 positions match TRBD2. The CDR3 is made up of 13 amino acids. Unmatched junction bases numbered 4, after V lost 4 bases and J lost 5 bases. Germline loops: CDR1 ENHRY, CDR2 SYGVKD. CDR3 DNA sequence: TGTGCCATCAGTGGCGCGGGAGCGGAGACCCAGTACTTC. Translating it yields CAISGAGAETQYF.

The chain uses TRBV7-9 and TRBJ1-1, with TRBD1 as a possible D gene (6 bases). Germline loops: CDR1 SEHNR, CDR2 FQNEAQ (reference sequence). With 3 bases removed from V and 0 bases from J, the gap between germline ends came to 8 bases. The CDR3 has 14 amino acids. The CDR3, as DNA: TGTGCCAGCAGCTTGGGGGCTATGAACACTGAAGCTTTCTTT. Translation gives CASSLGAMNTEAFF.

This chain uses TRBV6-5 with TRBJ2-7, with D tentatively TRBD1 (6 bases). V dropped 10 bases and J dropped 3 bases, with 16 bases sitting between them. CDR3 length: 13 residues. The germline V gene has CDR1 MNHEY and CDR2 SVGAGI. As DNA, the CDR3 is TGTGCCACCAAGCAGGGGCGCTTCTACGAGCAGTACTTC. Translating gives CATKQGRFYEQYF.

V and J are TRBV5-1 and TRBJ1-1; weak D call: TRBD1 (6 bases). This CDR3 is built from 14 residues. Germline-derived CDR1 and CDR2 are SGHRS and YFSETQ. Trimming left V 0 bases short and J 7 bases short, with 13 bases between. The CDR3 sequence is CASSLAAGTNEAFF. CDR3 DNA sequence: TGCGCCAGCAGCTTGGCCGCAGGGACAAATGAAGCTTTCTTT. Supplemented by reference TRBV5-1 and TRBJ1-1, the full variable domain reads KAGVTQTPRYLIKTRGQQVTLSCSPISGHRSVSWYQQTPGQGLQFLFEYFSETQRNKGNFPGRFSGRQFSNSRSEMNVSTLELGDSALYLCASSLAAGTNEAFFGQGTRLTVV.

V is TRBV30 and J is TRBJ1-1; the D gene is possibly TRBD1 (5 bases). Germline CDR1 reads GTSNPN; CDR2 reads SVGIG (reference sequence). CDR3 length equals 15 residues. The V end was cut by 1 base, the J end by 0 bases, with 12 bases between. CDR3: CAWSAGISMNTEAFF. CDR3 DNA sequence: TGTGCCTGGAGTGCAGGGATTTCCATGAACACTGAAGCTTTCTTT. The full variable domain, its missing parts supplied by reference TRBV30 and TRBJ1-1, is SQTIHQWPATLVQPVGSPLSLECTVEGTSNPNLYWYRQAAGRGLQLLFYSVGIGQISSEVPQNLSASRPQDRQFILSSKKLLLSDSGFYLCAWSAGISMNTEAFFGQGTRLTVV.

There are a few counts of this clone. This rearrangement joins TRBV7-3 to TRBJ1-6; TRBD1 is a possible D gene (5 bases). This CDR3 contains 15 residues. Germline lookup yields CDR1 SGHTA and CDR2 FQGTGA. The V end was cut by 1 base, the J end by 8 bases, with 12 bases between. CDR3 in amino acids: CASSLNRLLDSPLHF. The CDR3 DNA sequence: TGTGCCAGCAGCTTAAACAGGCTTTTGGATTCACCCCTCCACTTT.

This chain joins TRBV5-4 and TRBJ1-5, with D maybe TRBD1 (6 bases). The CDR3 totals 15 residues. Trimming took 4 bases from V and 0 from J, leaving 11 bases between them. The germline V gene encodes CDR1 SGHNT and CDR2 YYREEE (reference sequence). CDR3 nucleotide sequence: TGTGCCAGCAGCGACGGACAGTATAGCAATCAGCCCCAGCATTTT. Amino acid sequence: CASSDGQYSNQPQHF.

The chain links TRBV4-1 to TRBJ1-2; the match to TRBD1 covers 12 bases. Germline V gives CDR1 MGHRA, CDR2 YSYEKL. The CDR3 is 16 residues long. V shed 4 bases, J shed 0 bases, and the junction held 3 bases outside the gene matches. The CDR3 nucleotides are TGCGCCAGCAGCCCGGGACAGGGGGCTTCTAACTATGGCTACACCTTC. This encodes CASSPGQGASNYGYTF.

This clone was seen only a few times. The chain employs TRBV9 and TRBJ1-1; D may be TRBD1 (6 bases). Germline loops: CDR1 SGDLS, CDR2 YYNGEE. The CDR3 has 14 amino acids. Trimming took off 4 bases at V and 4 bases at J, with 14 bases between the two ends. The CDR3 DNA follows: TGTGCCAGCAGCTCACAGGGTGGCGGCACTGAAGCTTTCTTT. It specifies CASSSQGGGTEAFF.

This chain connects TRBV19 to TRBJ1-4, with D possibly being TRBD1 (6 bases). Looked up from germline, CDR1 is LNHDA and CDR2 is SQIVND (reference sequence). The CDR3 sequence is 14 residues long. The ends were cut back, 5 bases at V and 3 bases at J, with 10 bases in the middle. The CDR3 sequence is CASSPRQANEKLFF. The CDR3 DNA reads as TGTGCCAGTAGTCCCCGACAGGCTAATGAAAAACTGTTTTTT.

This chain joins TRBV9 and TRBJ2-7; a possible D gene is TRBD1 (6 bases). From germline, CDR1 is SGDLS and CDR2 YYNGEE. The CDR3 loop spans 16 amino acids. V was cut by 3 bases and J by 2 bases, with 18 bases left in between. In DNA form, the CDR3 reads TGTGCCAGCAGCGCCATCACCAGGGGACAAGCCTACGAGCAGTACTTC. It specifies CASSAITRGQAYEQYF.

The chain joins TRBV14 to TRBJ2-7, with D perhaps TRBD2 (6 bases). Germline V CDR1 and CDR2: SGHDN, FVKESK. The CDR3 contains 16 residues. The ends were cut back, 4 bases at V and 5 bases at J, with 21 bases in the middle. CDR3 amino acids: CASSRLLGTGKNEQYF. In nucleotides, the CDR3 is TGTGCCAGCAGCCGGCTTTTAGGGACTGGAAAAAACGAGCAGTACTTC.